The present T cell receptor (beta chain) was sequenced within a study of blood T cell dynamics during melanoma immunotherapy. Time point indicated: week 3, after first cycle of checkpoint inhibitor. Assay: immunoSEQ multiplex PCR; the TCRdb copy retains only in-frame clones and omits some. The sample lists about 28,000 clones, 65% to 85% occurring once. This TCR was sampled from a human donor with melanoma. The sequencing used blood, collected from a patient treated with checkpoint blockade.

This chain's CDR3 is CASSLGGMPGDEQYF. The CDR3 nucleotides are TGTGCCAGCAGCTTGGGCGGGATGCCTGGGGACGAGCAGTACTTC. V gene TRBV11-1 combines with J gene TRBJ2-7; possible D gene TRBD2, 6 bases. Trimming shortened V by 3 bases and J by 5 bases, and 17 bases separated the two germline ends. CDR1 is SGHAT and CDR2 is FQDESV in the germline V gene (reference sequence). The CDR3 spans 15 residues.